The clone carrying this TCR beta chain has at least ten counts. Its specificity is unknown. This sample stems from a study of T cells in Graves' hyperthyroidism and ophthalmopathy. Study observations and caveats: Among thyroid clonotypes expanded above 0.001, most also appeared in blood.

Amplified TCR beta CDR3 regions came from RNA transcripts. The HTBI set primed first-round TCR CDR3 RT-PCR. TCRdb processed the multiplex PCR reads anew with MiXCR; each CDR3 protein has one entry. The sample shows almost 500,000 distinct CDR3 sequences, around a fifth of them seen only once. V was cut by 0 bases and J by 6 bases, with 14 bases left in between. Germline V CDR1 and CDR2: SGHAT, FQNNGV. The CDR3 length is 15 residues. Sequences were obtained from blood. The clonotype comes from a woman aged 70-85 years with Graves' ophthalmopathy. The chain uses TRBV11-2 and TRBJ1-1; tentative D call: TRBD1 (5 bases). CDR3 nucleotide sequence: TGTGCCAGCAGCTTAGATCCGGGGGTGAGGGCTGAAGCTTTCTTT. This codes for CASSLDPGVRAEAFF.